One sample yielded the 24 T cell receptor beta chains listed below, sequenced in a study of OX40 agonist ivuxolimab in advanced cancers. Data came from immunoSEQ multiplex PCR; TCRdb stores just in-frame clones and leaves some out. The sample carries nearly 80,000 clones, 84% recorded once. The sequencing used CD4+ or CD8+ T cells sorted from blood, collected in a trial of the OX40 agonist ivuxolimab. The receptors were sampled from an adult with an advanced solid tumor such as melanoma, head and neck, liver or kidney cancer.

The chain uses TRBV6-6 and TRBJ2-7, with TRBD2 identical over 8 bases. CDR1 MNHNY and CDR2 SVGAGI come from the germline V gene (reference sequence). The V gene end was trimmed by 6 bases and the J gene end by 4 bases; junction bases not matched to a gene: 14. The CDR3 contains 16 residues. CDR3 DNA sequence: TGTGCCAGCAGGGGTTCCCCGGGACTAGTTTGGTACGAGCAGTACTTC. This gives the protein CASRGSPGLVWYEQYF.

In this sample, this clone turned up a few times. The CDR3 sequence: CASSLMLNTEAFF. The CDR3 DNA reads as TGTGCCAGCAGCCTTATGTTGAACACTGAAGCTTTCTTT. The V and J genes are TRBV6-5 and TRBJ1-1; D gene unclear. Trimming cost V 6 bases and J 0 bases, with 8 bases left between them. CDR3 length equals 13 residues. Looked up from germline, CDR1 is MNHEY and CDR2 is SVGAGI.

The rearrangement links TRBV18 to TRBJ1-1; 8 bases match TRBD1. After removal of 6 bases from V and 5 bases from J, the junction contained 5 bases not matched to a gene. This CDR3 is built from 13 residues. CDR1 KGHSH and CDR2 LQKENI come from the germline V gene. The chain's CDR3 is CASSGQGGTEAFF. CDR3 nucleotides: TGTGCCAGCTCCGGACAGGGCGGGACTGAAGCTTTCTTT.

The chain combines TRBV23-1 with TRBJ1-5; TRBD1 agrees at 7 bases. TRBV23-1 is given ORF status, its function remaining uncertain. V shed 0 bases, J shed 0 bases, and the junction held 14 bases outside the gene matches. The CDR3 loop spans 20 amino acids. In nucleotides, the CDR3 is TGCGCCAGCAGTCAATCCCCATTGGGACAGCAGGGTTATAGCAATCAGCCCCAGCATTTT. Translating it yields CASSQSPLGQQGYSNQPQHF.

The chain combines TRBV7-3 with TRBJ2-3, with TRBD2 matching over 8 bases. Per germline, CDR1 SGHTA and CDR2 FQGTGA. The CDR3 has 15 residues. Trimming took 2 bases from V and 2 from J; bases not matched to a gene: 3. The CDR3 region is CASSLLAGDTDTQYF. The CDR3 DNA reads TGTGCCAGCAGCTTACTAGCGGGTGACACAGATACGCAGTATTTT.

The rearrangement links TRBV19 to TRBJ2-3, with 8 bases aligning to TRBD1. J was trimmed by 2 bases and V by 6 bases; bases with no gene match: 7. The germline V gene encodes CDR1 LNHDA and CDR2 SQIVND (reference sequence). The CDR3 is 15 amino acids. CDR3: CASRIQGGVTDTQYF. DNA for the CDR3: TGTGCCAGTAGGATACAGGGGGGTGTCACAGATACGCAGTATTTT. The full variable domain, in which reference TRBV19 and TRBJ2-3 provide the parts outside the CDR3, is DGGITQSPKYLFRKEGQNVTLSCEQNLNHDAMYWYRQDPGQGLRLIYYSQIVNDFQKGDIAEGYSVSREKKESFPLTVTSAQKNPTAFYLCASRIQGGVTDTQYFGPGTRLTVL.

The chain combines TRBV6-5 with TRBJ1-6; 7 positions agree with TRBD1. Trimming removed 6 bases from V and 10 bases from J; junction bases left unmatched: 12. Germline V gene lookup returns CDR1 MNHEY and CDR2 SVGAGI. The length of the CDR3 is 15 residues. CDR3 sequence: CASRRTDGGQSPLHF. The CDR3 DNA follows: TGTGCCAGCAGGCGCACCGACGGGGGACAGTCACCCCTCCACTTT.

This sequence joins TRBV15 and TRBJ2-3, with a weak D call TRBD1 (5 bases). V gave up 0 bases and J gave up 0 bases, with 10 bases separating them. There are 16 residues in the CDR3. CDR1 LNHNV and CDR2 YYDKDF come from the germline V gene (reference sequence). The CDR3 coding sequence is TGTGCCACCAGCAGAGAAGGGGCTTCTAGCACAGATACGCAGTATTTT. Residues: CATSREGASSTDTQYF.

CDR3 in amino acids: CASSYSNEYGYTF. In DNA form, the CDR3 reads TGTGCCAGCAGTTACTCGAACGAGTATGGCTACACCTTC. The chain has TRBV6-6 and TRBJ1-2; D is unclear. V lost 0 bases and J 5 bases, leaving 7 bases between the germline ends. The CDR3 runs 13 residues. From germline, CDR1 is MNHNY and CDR2 SVGAGI (reference sequence).

The rearrangement uses TRBV27 and TRBJ1-2; 7 nucleotides match TRBD1. This CDR3 region has 14 residues. Looked up from germline, CDR1 is MNHEY and CDR2 is SMNVEV (reference sequence). Germline trimming cut 6 bases from V and 4 bases from J; bases unmatched to any gene: 8. CDR3 sequence: CASRQGQWGYGYTF. The DNA of the CDR3 is TGTGCCAGCAGGCAGGGACAGTGGGGCTATGGCTACACCTTC.

The gene calls are TRBV19 and TRBJ1-1, with 9 bases that match TRBD1. Germline assignment: CDR1 LNHDA and CDR2 SQIVND (reference sequence). The CDR3 consists of 14 residues. V lost 4 bases to trimming and J lost 5 bases; unmatched junction nucleotides: 5. CDR3 DNA sequence: TGTGCCAGTAGTAAGGAGACAGGGGGAACTGAAGCTTTCTTT. This sequence encodes CASSKETGGTEAFF. The full variable domain, its missing parts supplied by reference TRBV19 and TRBJ1-1, is DGGITQSPKYLFRKEGQNVTLSCEQNLNHDAMYWYRQDPGQGLRLIYYSQIVNDFQKGDIAEGYSVSREKKESFPLTVTSAQKNPTAFYLCASSKETGGTEAFFGQGTRLTVV.

V usage is TRBV16 and J usage is TRBJ1-1; D might be TRBD1 (6 bases). This CDR3 is built from 14 residues. Trimming left V 2 bases short and J 1 base short, with 8 bases between. Germline values: CDR1 KGHSY, CDR2 FQNENV. The CDR3 loop is CASSQTQGNTEAFF. The CDR3 DNA follows: TGTGCCAGCAGCCAAACACAGGGGAACACTGAAGCTTTCTTT. The full variable domain, with the rest looked up from reference TRBV16 and TRBJ1-1, is GEEVAQTPKHLVRGEGQKAKLYCAPIKGHSYVFWYQQVLKNEFKFLISFQNENVFDETGMPKERFSAKCLPNSPCSLEIQATKLEDSAVYFCASSQTQGNTEAFFGQGTRLTVV.

This sequence joins TRBV6-5 and TRBJ2-3; weak D call: TRBD2 (7 bases). V was clipped by 7 bases and J by 4 bases, with 12 bases between them. Germline V gene sequence: CDR1 MNHEY, CDR2 SVGAGI. This CDR3 is 13 amino acids long. The CDR3 nucleotides are TGTGCCAGCAAGGAGGGGGGGGCAGATACGCAGTATTTT. Protein sequence: CASKEGGADTQYF.

This chain joins TRBV5-1 and TRBJ2-3; tentative D call: TRBD1 (5 bases). The germline V and J ends were trimmed by 6 bases and 1 base, with 12 bases remaining between them. Germline CDR1 and CDR2: SGHRS and YFSETQ. This CDR3 comprises 14 residues. In DNA form, the CDR3 reads TGCGCCAGCACGCTGGACACCCGCACAGATACGCAGTATTTT. Translating gives CASTLDTRTDTQYF.

This clone was observed a few times. V is TRBV28 and J is TRBJ1-2; D is undetermined. This CDR3 comprises 12 residues. V lost 1 base and J 7 bases, leaving 7 bases between the germline ends. Looked up from germline, CDR1 is MDHEN and CDR2 is SYDVKM. CDR3 loop: CASSLSWGGYTF. The CDR3 DNA reads TGTGCCAGCAGTTTATCGTGGGGTGGCTACACCTTC.

The chain employs TRBV18 and TRBJ1-1; tentative D call: TRBD1 (6 bases). From germline, CDR1 is KGHSH and CDR2 LQKENI. The ends were cut back, 2 bases at V and 0 bases at J, with 7 bases in the middle. CDR3 length equals 14 residues. CDR3 in amino acids: CASSPTGLNTEAFF. CDR3 in DNA: TGTGCCAGCTCACCAACAGGGTTGAACACTGAAGCTTTCTTT.

This clone was seen a single time. V gene TRBV9 combines with J gene TRBJ1-2; no reliable D call. CDR3 size: 12 residues. Germline CDR1 is SGDLS and CDR2 is YYNGEE. Trimming shortened V by 3 bases and J by 4 bases, and 7 bases separated the two germline ends. In DNA form, the CDR3 reads TGTGCCAGCAGCGCGGGCATCTATGGCTACACCTTC. It translates to CASSAGIYGYTF.

The chain has TRBV11-2 and TRBJ2-2; 8 positions match TRBD2. The CDR3 has 15 residues. Germline V gives CDR1 SGHAT, CDR2 FQNNGV. The junction had 6 bases not matched to a gene; V was cut back by 4 bases and J by 5 bases. CDR3 DNA sequence: TGTGCCAGCAGCTACGTCACTAGCGGAACCGGGGAGCTGTTTTTT. Protein: CASSYVTSGTGELFF.

V usage is TRBV2 and J usage is TRBJ1-5; a weak D match, TRBD1 (6 bases). The germline CDR1 and CDR2 sequences are SNHLY and FYNNEI. The ends were cut back, 6 bases at V and 5 bases at J, with 17 bases in the middle. This CDR3 has 15 residues. CDR3 coding DNA: TGTGCCAGCAGAGGCATGGGGGGCCCGGATCAGCCCCAGCATTTT. This gives the protein CASRGMGGPDQPQHF.

This clone was seen more than once but under ten times. V and J are TRBV6-6 and TRBJ1-3, with D tentatively TRBD1 (6 bases). Germline V gene sequence: CDR1 MNHNY, CDR2 SVGAGI (reference sequence). The CDR3 has 16 amino acids. The germline V and J ends were trimmed by 5 bases and 0 bases, with 14 bases remaining between them. The CDR3 sequence: CASSGATGTSGNTIYF. The CDR3 DNA reads as TGTGCCAGCAGTGGGGCGACAGGAACCTCTGGAAACACCATATATTTT.

The J gene is TRBJ2-1, the V gene TRBV29-1, with D perhaps matching TRBD2 (6 bases). The CDR3 contains 16 residues. Trimming removed 4 bases from V and 1 base from J, with 17 bases in between. Germline CDR1 is SQVTM and CDR2 is ANQGSEA. Here the CDR3 DNA reads TGCAGCGTTGGGGGTGGGGGGTCCCCGTCCTACAATGAGCAGTTCTTC. Translation gives CSVGGGGSPSYNEQFF.

This chain uses TRBV28 with TRBJ1-1; 7 bases agree with TRBD1. The CDR3 loop spans 16 amino acids. Germline lookup yields CDR1 MDHEN and CDR2 SYDVKM. J was trimmed by 1 base and V by 6 bases; bases with no gene match: 11. The CDR3 DNA is TGTGCCAGCAGCCCACAGGGGTCGAAATCGAACACTGAAGCTTTCTTT. Amino acids: CASSPQGSKSNTEAFF.

The V and J genes are TRBV5-1 and TRBJ1-6, with 11 bases lining up with TRBD1. There are 14 residues in the CDR3. The J segment lost 10 bases and the V segment lost 6 bases, leaving 6 bases of the junction unmatched. Per the germline V gene, CDR1 is SGHRS and CDR2 is YFSETQ. CDR3 loop: CASTLGTGGSPLHF. Here the CDR3 DNA reads TGCGCCAGCACCTTAGGGACAGGGGGATCACCCCTCCACTTT. Looking up the rest from reference TRBV5-1 and TRBJ1-6 gives the full variable domain: KAGVTQTPRYLIKTRGQQVTLSCSPISGHRSVSWYQQTPGQGLQFLFEYFSETQRNKGNFPGRFSGRQFSNSRSEMNVSTLELGDSALYLCASTLGTGGSPLHFGNGTRLTVT.

The chain couples TRBV18 to TRBJ2-7; D is perhaps TRBD1 (5 bases). V was clipped by 0 bases and J by 6 bases, with 15 bases between them. CDR1 KGHSH and CDR2 LQKENI come from the germline V gene. This CDR3 contains 15 residues. Here the CDR3 reads CASSPPTGAQGEQYF. As DNA, the CDR3 is TGTGCCAGCTCACCACCAACTGGAGCCCAGGGCGAGCAGTACTTC.